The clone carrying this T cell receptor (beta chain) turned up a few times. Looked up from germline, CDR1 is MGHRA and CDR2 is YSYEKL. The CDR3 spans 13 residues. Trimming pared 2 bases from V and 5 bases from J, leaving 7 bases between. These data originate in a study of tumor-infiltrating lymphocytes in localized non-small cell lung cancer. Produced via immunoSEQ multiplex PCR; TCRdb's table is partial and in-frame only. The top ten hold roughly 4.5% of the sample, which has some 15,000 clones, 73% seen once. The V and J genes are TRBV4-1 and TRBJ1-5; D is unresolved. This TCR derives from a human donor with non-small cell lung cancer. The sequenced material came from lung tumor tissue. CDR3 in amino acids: CASSQNTYQPQHF. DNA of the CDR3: TGCGCCAGCAGCCAAAATACCTATCAGCCCCAGCATTTT.